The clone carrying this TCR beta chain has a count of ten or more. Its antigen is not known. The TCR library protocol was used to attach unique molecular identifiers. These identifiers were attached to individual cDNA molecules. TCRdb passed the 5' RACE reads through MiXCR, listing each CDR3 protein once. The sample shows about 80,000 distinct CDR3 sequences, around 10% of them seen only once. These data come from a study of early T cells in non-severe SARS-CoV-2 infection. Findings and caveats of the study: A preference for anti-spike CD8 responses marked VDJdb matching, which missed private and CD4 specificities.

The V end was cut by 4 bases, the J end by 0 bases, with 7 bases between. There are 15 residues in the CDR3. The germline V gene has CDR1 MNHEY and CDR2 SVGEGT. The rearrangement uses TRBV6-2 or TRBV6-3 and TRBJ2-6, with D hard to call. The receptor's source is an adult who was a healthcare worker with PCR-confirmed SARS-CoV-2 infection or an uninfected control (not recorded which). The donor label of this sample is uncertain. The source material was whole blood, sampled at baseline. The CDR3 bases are TGTGCCAGCAGTTCTGGTAGCTCTGGGGCCAACGTCCTGACTTTC. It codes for CASSSGSSGANVLTF.